This T cell receptor beta chain comes out of a study of T cell changes during pregnancy in multiple sclerosis. Sequencing was performed with immunoSEQ multiplex PCR; in TCRdb, only in-frame clones are kept and a portion is missing. Of about 22,000 clones in the sample, 87% are singletons; the top ten hold more than 7.5%. V was cut by 5 bases and J by 7 bases, with 8 bases left in between. The CDR3 is 11 residues long. The V gene's germline CDR1 is DFQATT and CDR2 SNEGSKA (reference sequence). This sequence was found in a female donor with multiple sclerosis, enrolled in a pregnancy study. The source material was CD8+ T cells from peripheral blood mononuclear cells, sampled after pregnancy. V usage is TRBV20-1 and J usage is TRBJ1-4, with D hard to call. CDR3 protein: CSASRLEKLFF. CDR3 coding DNA: TGCAGTGCTTCCAGACTTGAAAAACTGTTTTTT.